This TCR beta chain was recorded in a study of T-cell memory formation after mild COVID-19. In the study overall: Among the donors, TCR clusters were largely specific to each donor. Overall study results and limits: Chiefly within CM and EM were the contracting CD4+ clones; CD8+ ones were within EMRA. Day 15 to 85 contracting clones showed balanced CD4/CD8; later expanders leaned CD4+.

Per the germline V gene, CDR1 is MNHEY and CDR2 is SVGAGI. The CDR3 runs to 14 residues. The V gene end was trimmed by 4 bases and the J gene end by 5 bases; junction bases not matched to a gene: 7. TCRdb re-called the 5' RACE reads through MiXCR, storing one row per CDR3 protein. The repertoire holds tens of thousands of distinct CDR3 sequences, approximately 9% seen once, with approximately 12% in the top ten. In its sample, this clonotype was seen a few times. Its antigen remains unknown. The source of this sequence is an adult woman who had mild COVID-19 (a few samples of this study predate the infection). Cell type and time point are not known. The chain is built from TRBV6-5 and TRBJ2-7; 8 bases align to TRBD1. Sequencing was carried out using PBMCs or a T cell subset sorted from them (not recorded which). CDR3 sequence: CASSFRTGLDEQYF. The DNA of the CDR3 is TGTGCCAGCAGTTTCCGGACAGGGCTCGACGAGCAGTACTTC.